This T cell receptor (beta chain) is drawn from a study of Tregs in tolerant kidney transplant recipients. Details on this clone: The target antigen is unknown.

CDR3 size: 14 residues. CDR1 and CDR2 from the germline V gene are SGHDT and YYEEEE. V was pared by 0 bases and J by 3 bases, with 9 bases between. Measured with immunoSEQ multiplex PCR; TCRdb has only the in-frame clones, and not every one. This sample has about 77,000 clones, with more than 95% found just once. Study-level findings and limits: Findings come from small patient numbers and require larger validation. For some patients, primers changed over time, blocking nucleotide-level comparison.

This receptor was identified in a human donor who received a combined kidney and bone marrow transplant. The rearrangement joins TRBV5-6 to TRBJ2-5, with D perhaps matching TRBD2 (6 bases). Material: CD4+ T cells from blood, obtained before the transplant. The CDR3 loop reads CASSLASVKETQYF. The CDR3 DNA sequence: TGTGCCAGCAGCTTGGCTAGCGTTAAAGAGACCCAGTACTTC.